These 8 T cell receptor beta chains were sequenced from one sample in a study of T cell clonality in common variable immunodeficiency. The assay was immunoSEQ multiplex PCR, and TCRdb's table has in-frame clones only and misses some. The sample includes 25,000 to 35,000 clones, none of them occurring once. The specimen sequenced was peripheral blood mononuclear cells. These receptors all stem from a person aged 18-69 years in good health.

This clone was seen ten or more times. Coverage ceases 3 residues before the CDR3 finishes, and the germline J gene fills in the end. This chain joins TRBV5-1 and TRBJ2-1, with D possibly TRBD1 on 6 matching bases. The CDR3 loop spans 14 amino acids. V was pared by 1 base and J by 1 base, with 6 bases between. Germline V CDR1 and CDR2: SGHRS, YFSETQ. The CDR3 sequence: CASSLQGSYNEQFF. Incomplete CDR3 DNA: TGCGCCAGCAGCTTGCAGGGGTCCTACAATGAG. The full variable domain, its missing parts supplied by reference TRBV5-1 and TRBJ2-1, is KAGVTQTPRYLIKTRGQQVTLSCSPISGHRSVSWYQQTPGQGLQFLFEYFSETQRNKGNFPGRFSGRQFSNSRSEMNVSTLELGDSALYLCASSLQGSYNEQFFGPGTRLTVL.

In its sample, this clone was seen many times. The CDR3 end falls 3 residues outside the read, so it is completed with the germline J gene. This chain connects TRBV18 to TRBJ2-1; 10 positions match TRBD2. The CDR3 runs 15 residues. Germline lookup yields CDR1 KGHSH and CDR2 LQKENI. V trimming: 4 bases; J trimming: 4 bases; junction bases outside the gene matches: 4. CDR3 DNA, as far as it was read: TGTGCCAGCTCACTCCTAGCGGGGGAGTACAATGAG. This encodes CASSLLAGEYNE. The whole CDR3 region reads CASSLLAGEYNEQFF.

This clone was seen many times. The read gets to within 3 residues of the CDR3 end, and the germline J gene fills in the rest. V is TRBV18 and J is TRBJ2-2, with a weak D call TRBD1 (6 bases). V lost 6 bases, J lost 1 base, and 9 bases lay in between. This CDR3 is 14 amino acids long. Per the germline V gene, CDR1 is KGHSH and CDR2 is LQKENI. This CDR3 reads CASSGQQNTGELFF. The CDR3 DNA, read in part, is TGTGCCAGCTCCGGACAGCAGAACACCGGGGAG.

This clone was seen at least ten times. The DNA ends 3 residues before the CDR3 does, and the rest of the CDR3 is filled in from the germline J gene. This chain links TRBV6-2 or TRBV6-3 with TRBJ2-7, with TRBD1 matching 7 bases. The J segment lost 3 bases and the V segment lost 8 bases, leaving 7 bases of the junction unmatched. The CDR3 is made up of 13 amino acids. CDR1 is MNHEY and CDR2 is SVGEGT in the germline V gene. The CDR3: CASAGTEFYEQYF. The part of the CDR3 DNA that was read is TGTGCCAGCGCCGGGACAGAATTCTACGAG.

This clone has just a few counts. The read finishes 3 residues shy of the CDR3 end, and the germline J gene is used to complete it. The chain recombines TRBV18 with TRBJ2-5; D might be TRBD1 (6 bases). There are 14 residues in the CDR3. With 3 bases removed from V and 1 base from J, the gap between germline ends came to 9 bases. Germline assignment: CDR1 KGHSH and CDR2 LQKENI. CDR3 amino acids: CASSPRTAQETQYF. The CDR3 bases that were read are TGTGCCAGCTCACCTAGGACAGCCCAAGAGACC.

Turning to this clone: A junction end diverges from the germline sequence, so it may reflect a read error. The CDR3 end lies 3 residues beyond the end of the read and is filled in from the germline J gene. The chain is built from TRBV7-7 and TRBJ1-6; possibly TRBD1 for D (5 bases). CDR3 length: 13 amino acids. Germline lookup yields CDR1 SSHAT and CDR2 FNYEAQ (reference sequence). The CDR3 spells CASSLSGDSPLHF. CDR3 DNA, as far as it was read: TGTGCTAGCAGCTTATCGGGGGATTCACCC.

This clone occurred many times. The CDR3 goes on 3 residues after the read ends, and that part is filled in from the germline J gene. This rearrangement joins TRBV14 to TRBJ1-4; TRBD1 aligns across 7 bases. CDR1 and CDR2 (germline): SGHDN, FVKESK. Trimming took 6 bases from V and 7 from J; bases not matched to a gene: 8. The CDR3 is 14 residues long. The CDR3 DNA, read in part, is TGTGCCAGCAGTCGTAAGGGGGCGCTTGAAAAA. Its protein is CASSRKGALEK. The whole CDR3 is CASSRKGALEKLFF.

This clone has a count of ten or more. The read comes to an end 3 residues before the CDR3 does, leaving the germline J gene to fill in the end. This chain joins TRBV7-2 and TRBJ2-1; 10 bases line up with TRBD2. The CDR3 totals 15 residues. Per the germline V gene, CDR1 is SGHTA and CDR2 is FQGNSA. Trimming at V came to 6 bases and at J to 4 bases, leaving 6 bases not matched to a gene. The CDR3 loop is CASSPGTSVYNEQFF. Incomplete CDR3 DNA: TGTGCCAGCAGTCCCGGGACTAGCGTGTACAATGAG.